This T cell receptor beta chain is drawn from a study of OX40 agonist ivuxolimab in advanced cancers. Study context: Three patients showed partial responses: one hepatocellular carcinoma and two cutaneous melanoma cases. Findings of the study overall: The study observed clonal expansion of CD4+ and CD8+ blood T cells by week 6 at 0.1 to 3.0 mg/kg.

Deletions cut 7 bases from V and 6 bases from J, with 10 bases between. The germline gives CDR1 SNHLY, CDR2 FYNNEI. CDR3 length: 13 residues. Here immunoSEQ multiplex PCR was the method, and the copy in TCRdb shows in-frame clones only, minus some. The sample has about 88,000 clones, 85% to 90% seen once. This clone was seen a few times. What it binds is unknown. The chain links TRBV2 to TRBJ1-6, with D possibly TRBD1 on 6 matching bases. The TCR originated in an adult with an advanced solid tumor such as melanoma, head and neck, liver or kidney cancer. The sample was CD4+ or CD8+ T cells sorted from blood, taken in a trial of the OX40 agonist ivuxolimab. The CDR3 nucleotides are TGTGCCAGCACCGACAGGACTAATTCACCCCTCCACTTT. Protein: CASTDRTNSPLHF.